This T cell receptor beta chain was found in a study of blood T cell repertoires in COVID-19. In the authors' workflow: Reference gene primer amplification in the assay estimated nucleated cell counts. Measured with immunoSEQ multiplex PCR; TCRdb has only the in-frame clones, and not every one. V and J calls plus clone size are reproduced from that table; the DNA served to infer D and trimming. The sample consists of 30,000 to 40,000 clones, around 87% of them appearing once. The TCR originated in a man aged 55 to 70 with active or convalescent COVID-19. Sequences were obtained from peripheral blood.

CDR3 bases: TGTGCCAGCAGCTTTACGGCGGGACGACTCGAGCAGTACTTC. Protein: CASSFTAGRLEQYF. The chain is built from TRBV7-2 and TRBJ2-7; D is perhaps TRBD2 (6 bases). Germline CDR1 and CDR2: SGHTA and FQGNSA. V lost 3 bases, J lost 6 bases, and 15 bases lay in between. The CDR3 loop spans 14 amino acids. The variable domain in full, with the rest retrieved from reference TRBV7-2 and TRBJ2-7, is GAGVSQSPSNKVTEKGKDVELRCDPISGHTALYWYRQSLGQGLEFLIYFQGNSAPDKSGLPSDRFSAERTGGSVSTLTIQRTQQEDSAVYLCASSFTAGRLEQYFGPGTRLTVT.